This note documents a single T cell receptor (beta chain) sequence. Specified treatment: some 20 received Ad26.COV2.S at low or high dose, single or two shots; roughly 5 received placebo; per-sample allocation not given. All samples were drawn on day 63, counting from the first vaccine or placebo injection. Only in-frame clones appear in the TCRdb table, and some are missing; sequencing was by immunoSEQ multiplex PCR. This repertoire shows 510,000 or so clones, 87% found once; its top ten account for more than 10%. This sample is part of a study of Ad26.COV2.S vaccination and SARS-CoV-2 variants. This CDR3 is built from 17 residues. The ends lost 1 base at V and 0 bases at J; junction bases unmatched: 5. Per germline, CDR1 LGHDT and CDR2 YNNKEL (reference sequence).

Sequenced here: peripheral blood, sampled in a trial of Ad26.COV2.S vaccine versus placebo. The TCR comes from a person aged 18-65 years who received the Ad26.COV2.S COVID-19 vaccine or a placebo. The chain combines TRBV3-1 (or the pseudogene TRBV3-2) with TRBJ2-2, with 7 bases identical to TRBD2. The CDR3 sequence: CASSQGWGGSNTGELFF. The CDR3, as DNA: TGTGCCAGCAGCCAAGGTTGGGGGGGATCGAACACCGGGGAGCTGTTTTTT.